This record concerns one T cell receptor beta chain sequence. This CDR3 is built from 15 residues. Per germline, CDR1 SGHTA and CDR2 FQGNSA. The V end was cut by 5 bases, the J end by 0 bases, with 12 bases between. This specimen belongs to a study of T cells in Graves' hyperthyroidism and ophthalmopathy. RNA transcripts gave rise to amplified TCR beta CDR3 regions. Initially, a first-round RT-PCR of the TCR CDR3 employed the HTBI primer set. MiXCR was run by TCRdb on the multiplex PCR reads, yielding one entry per CDR3 protein. Of about 380,000 distinct CDR3 sequences listed, about 14% were seen once; the top ten hold about 11%. The study enrolled patients aged 18 to 65 with newly diagnosed hyperthyroidism of under 2 months' duration.

The chain uses TRBV7-2 and TRBJ2-3, with unresolved D. The TCR comes from an older woman with Graves' hyperthyroidism. The sequenced material came from blood. CDR3 protein: CASSAHSASTDTQYF. The CDR3 DNA reads as TGTGCCAGCAGCGCCCACAGTGCTAGCACAGATACGCAGTATTTT.